This T cell receptor (beta chain) was sequenced during a study of CD8+CD57+ T cells in acquired aplastic anemia. Patients included in sequencing had previously demonstrated CD8+CD57+ cell expansion by flow cytometry. Among the patients, none had received any therapy at the time of blood sampling. Points on this clonotype: One end of the junction is discordant with germline, which a read error may explain.

Germline V gene lookup returns CDR1 MNHNS and CDR2 SASEGT. The CDR3 length is 10 residues. It was genomic DNA that served as the template for profiling TCR beta VDJ and CDR3. TCRdb re-called the reads with MiXCR, one entry per CDR3 protein. The profile covers around 290,000 distinct CDR3 sequences, with 56% appearing a single time and 1.3% taken by the ten largest. The sequence came from a human donor with aplastic anemia. The chain is built from TRBV6-1 and TRBJ1-2, with a possible D match to TRBD1 (5 bases). The sequencing sample was made of sorted CD4+, CD8+, or CD8+CD57+ T cells (not recorded which) from PBMCs. The CDR3 DNA sequence: TGTGCCAGCAGTCCACAGGCAGGTTCCTTC. As protein: CASSPQAGSF.